Below, 27 T cell receptor beta chains from the same sample are listed, as sequenced in a study of T cell responses to AZD1222 COVID-19 vaccine. Assay: immunoSEQ multiplex PCR; the TCRdb copy retains only in-frame clones and omits some. The profile shows 68,000 or so clones, 65% to 80% of them singletons. The material sequenced was peripheral blood, taken on day 0 of AZD1222 vaccination. Receptors were obtained from an adult in good health.

The genes are TRBV5-1 and TRBJ1-1; 10 bases align to TRBD1. Germline V lookup: CDR1 SGHRS, CDR2 YFSETQ. The trim removed 0 bases at V and 4 bases at J, leaving 6 bases unmatched. This CDR3 contains 16 residues. CDR3 coding DNA: TGCGCCAGCAGCTTGGTTTCCGGACAGGGGGGCACTGAAGCTTTCTTT. Protein sequence: CASSLVSGQGGTEAFF.

The chain joins TRBV10-3 to TRBJ2-1; the match to TRBD2 covers 9 bases. This CDR3 has 16 amino acids. Germline V gene sequence: CDR1 ENHRY, CDR2 SYGVKD. Losses at the gene ends were 3 bases for V and 5 bases for J; bases not matched to a gene: 8. Written as DNA, the CDR3 is TGTGCCATCAGTGATACCGGGACTAGCTACGACAATGAGCAGTTCTTC. This gives the protein CAISDTGTSYDNEQFF.

The chain joins TRBV27 to TRBJ1-6, with a tentative D call TRBD1 (5 bases). The CDR3 length is 14 residues. Germline lookup yields CDR1 MNHEY and CDR2 SMNVEV (reference sequence). The germline V and J ends were trimmed by 2 bases and 10 bases, with 12 bases remaining between them. CDR3 sequence: CASSLGTMGSPLHF. The CDR3 DNA follows: TGTGCCAGCAGTTTAGGGACCATGGGATCACCCCTCCACTTT.

This clone was counted a few times. CDR3 protein: CASSPGNQPQHF. CDR3 DNA sequence: TGTGCCAGCAGTCCGGGCAATCAGCCCCAGCATTTT. The V call is TRBV28, the J call TRBJ1-5; D is unclear. Trimming removed 5 bases at V and 2 bases at J, with 4 bases between. This CDR3 is built from 12 residues. Per germline, CDR1 MDHEN and CDR2 SYDVKM.

This chain uses TRBV6-5 with TRBJ2-5; D may correspond to TRBD1 or TRBD2 (6 bases each). V was pared by 8 bases and J by 5 bases, with 18 bases between. The CDR3 spans 14 residues. In germline, CDR1 is MNHEY, CDR2 SVGAGI. This CDR3 reads CASSLSRGRETQYF. The CDR3, as DNA: TGTGCCAGCTCTCTTTCTCGGGGGCGGGAGACCCAGTACTTC.

The V and J genes are TRBV19 and TRBJ2-7, with D perhaps TRBD2 (5 bases). CDR1 is LNHDA and CDR2 is SQIVND in the germline V gene (reference sequence). The V end was cut by 6 bases, the J end by 7 bases, with 13 bases between. CDR3 length: 12 residues. The CDR3 sequence is CASSRRMGEQYF. The CDR3 nucleotides are TGTGCCAGTAGCCGGAGGATGGGGGAGCAGTACTTC.

The chain has TRBV3-1 (or the pseudogene TRBV3-2) and TRBJ2-3; D is undetermined. Looked up from germline, CDR1 is LGHDT and CDR2 is YNNKEL (reference sequence). The CDR3 spans 13 residues. V lost 4 bases to trimming and J lost 1 base, with 6 bases between them. The CDR3 here is CASSLLGTDTQYF. The CDR3, as DNA: TGTGCCAGCAGCCTCCTCGGCACAGATACGCAGTATTTT.

The chain uses TRBV2 and TRBJ1-5; D is perhaps TRBD1 (6 bases). The V end was cut by 3 bases, the J end by 5 bases, with 11 bases between. This CDR3 spans 14 amino acids. Looked up from germline, CDR1 is SNHLY and CDR2 is FYNNEI. CDR3: CASSESGGYQPQHF. The DNA for the CDR3 is TGTGCCAGCAGTGAGTCCGGGGGCTATCAGCCCCAGCATTTT.

V and J are TRBV10-3 and TRBJ2-3, with unresolved D. The V end lost 0 bases, the J end lost 4 bases, and 17 bases lay between the germline ends. CDR1 and CDR2 (germline): ENHRY, SYGVKD. The CDR3 contains 17 residues. In nucleotides, the CDR3 is TGTGCCATCAGTGAGTCGGCGTCCGCCGTTAGCCCAGATACGCAGTATTTT. It codes for CAISESASAVSPDTQYF.

The genes are TRBV5-5 and TRBJ2-2; D is perhaps TRBD1 (6 bases). V lost 2 bases and J 1 base, leaving 9 bases between the germline ends. From germline, CDR1 is SGHKS and CDR2 YYEKEE (reference sequence). The CDR3 has 15 residues. CDR3 nucleotide sequence: TGTGCCAGCAGCTTCGACAGGATGAACACCGGGGAGCTGTTTTTT. Its translation is CASSFDRMNTGELFF.

This chain connects TRBV10-3 to TRBJ1-4; D is unclear. The CDR3 totals 13 residues. Per the germline V gene, CDR1 is ENHRY and CDR2 is SYGVKD. The V gene lost 7 bases and the J gene lost 5 bases, with 11 bases spanning the gap. The CDR3 bases are TGTGCCATCACTCCGGACCTAAATGAAAAACTGTTTTTT. It encodes CAITPDLNEKLFF.

V usage is TRBV7-8 and J usage is TRBJ1-1, with a weak D call TRBD1 (5 bases). Trimming cost V 3 bases and J 1 base, with 12 bases left between them. The CDR3 has 15 residues. The germline gives CDR1 SGHVS, CDR2 FQNEAQ. The chain's CDR3 is CASSLGRFGNTEAFF. Written as DNA, the CDR3 is TGTGCCAGCAGCTTGGGACGGTTTGGGAACACTGAAGCTTTCTTT. The full variable domain, with the rest looked up from reference TRBV7-8 and TRBJ1-1, is GAGVSQSPRYKVAKRGQDVALRCDPISGHVSLFWYQQALGQGPEFLTYFQNEAQLDKSGLPSDRFFAERPEGSVSTLKIQRTQQEDSAVYLCASSLGRFGNTEAFFGQGTRLTVV.

The chain couples TRBV5-4 to TRBJ2-1; 8 positions match TRBD1. CDR1 SGHNT and CDR2 YYREEE come from the germline V gene (reference sequence). V trimming: 3 bases; J trimming: 6 bases; junction bases outside the gene matches: 8. This CDR3 region has 15 residues. Here the CDR3 reads CASSSPTGVTNEQFF. The CDR3 nucleotides read TGTGCCAGCAGCTCGCCGACAGGGGTGACCAATGAGCAGTTCTTC.

V and J are TRBV11-3 and TRBJ2-1, with TRBD2 matching 9 bases. Germline CDR1 SGHNT, CDR2 YENEEA. Trimming cost V 6 bases and J 10 bases; bases outside gene matches: 13. The CDR3 totals 15 residues. CDR3 residues: CASSQGLARGKEQFF. The DNA of the CDR3 is TGTGCCAGCAGTCAAGGACTAGCGAGGGGCAAGGAGCAGTTCTTC. Complete variable domain (other parts from reference TRBV11-3 and TRBJ2-1): EAGVVQSPRYKIIEKKQPVAFWCNPISGHNTLYWYLQNLGQGPELLIRYENEEAVDDSQLPKDRFSAERLKGVDSTLKIQPAELGDSAVYLCASSQGLARGKEQFFGPGTRLTVL.

J is TRBJ1-3 and V is TRBV6-1; D unresolved. V lost 2 bases and J 0 bases, leaving 5 bases between the germline ends. The CDR3 has 14 amino acids. Germline V CDR1 and CDR2: MNHNS, SASEGT. The CDR3 nucleotides read TGTGCCAGCAGTGAACGGGGCTCTGGAAACACCATATATTTT. Amino acids: CASSERGSGNTIYF.

The chain combines TRBV7-8 with TRBJ1-5; a weak D match, TRBD1 (5 bases). The CDR3 is 12 amino acids. CDR1 is SGHVS, CDR2 FQNEAQ, per germline. Between the trimmed V and J ends, which lost 4 bases and 5 bases, there was a span of 6 bases. This chain's CDR3 is CASSWGDQPQHF. The CDR3 coding sequence is TGTGCCAGCAGCTGGGGGGATCAGCCCCAGCATTTT.

The rearrangement links TRBV11-2 to TRBJ2-1; 15 nucleotides match TRBD2. Trimming cost V 7 bases and J 12 bases; bases outside gene matches: 10. The germline V gene has CDR1 SGHAT and CDR2 FQNNGV. The CDR3 extends over 15 amino acids. The CDR3 nucleotides are TGTGCCAGCATCCAAGGACTAGCGGGGGGGCCAAGGCAGTTCTTC. As protein: CASIQGLAGGPRQFF.

The rearrangement links TRBV10-3 to TRBJ2-2; D unclear. Germline CDR1 is ENHRY and CDR2 is SYGVKD. The CDR3 runs 14 residues. Trimming cost V 9 bases and J 3 bases, with 14 bases left between them. The CDR3 region has the DNA TGTGCCATTAGCCCAGTCCTGCACACCGGGGAGCTGTTTTTT. Amino acid sequence: CAISPVLHTGELFF.

The chain recombines TRBV12-3 or TRBV12-4 with TRBJ1-1; D gene ambiguous. V was trimmed by 2 bases and J by 7 bases, leaving 2 bases between them. The CDR3 contains 10 residues. The CDR3 spells CASSLNEAFF. In DNA form, the CDR3 reads TGTGCCAGCAGTTTAAATGAAGCTTTCTTT.

The chain joins TRBV19 to TRBJ2-6; D is undetermined. Germline V gives CDR1 LNHDA, CDR2 SQIVND (reference sequence). The V end lost 3 bases, the J end lost 0 bases, and 6 bases lay between the germline ends. This CDR3 is 15 amino acids long. The CDR3 here is CASSMTTSGANVLTF. The CDR3 nucleotides read TGTGCCAGTAGTATGACAACCTCTGGGGCCAACGTCCTGACTTTC.

This clone was found a few times. This chain uses TRBV14 with TRBJ2-1; D not certain. Germline CDR1 and CDR2: SGHDN and FVKESK. Trimming left V 3 bases short and J 7 bases short, with 10 bases between. The CDR3 covers 13 residues. The CDR3 DNA reads as TGTGCCAGCAGCCAGGTCCATGGAAATGAGCAGTTCTTC. Residues: CASSQVHGNEQFF.

This chain links TRBV28 with TRBJ2-7; D tentatively fits TRBD1 or TRBD2 (6 bases each). This CDR3 spans 13 amino acids. V was cut by 8 bases and J by 2 bases, with 13 bases left in between. Per the germline V gene, CDR1 is MDHEN and CDR2 is SYDVKM. The CDR3 sequence: CASRKGGTYEQYF. The CDR3 DNA is TGTGCCAGCCGAAAGGGGGGAACCTACGAGCAGTACTTC.

This clone was counted between two and nine times. The gene calls are TRBV6-4 and TRBJ1-2; the D is unclear. The V and J ends lost 3 bases and 0 bases respectively, with 8 bases between them. This CDR3 contains 14 residues. The germline CDR1 and CDR2 sequences are MRHNA and SNTAGT. The CDR3 DNA reads TGTGCCAGCAGTGAAGACGGAACTAACTATGGCTACACCTTC. This gives the protein CASSEDGTNYGYTF.

This clone was picked up a small number of times. V usage is TRBV7-2 and J usage is TRBJ2-7, with TRBD1 identical over 8 bases. The CDR3 consists of 18 residues. Germline loops: CDR1 SGHTA, CDR2 FQGNSA. Losses at the gene ends were 1 base for V and 4 bases for J; bases not matched to a gene: 15. The CDR3 loop reads CASSLGIRQGYYVYEQYF. The CDR3 DNA follows: TGTGCCAGCAGCTTAGGGATACGACAGGGGTATTACGTATACGAGCAGTACTTC.

This chain joins TRBV30 and TRBJ1-1; D gene ambiguous. Germline loops: CDR1 GTSNPN, CDR2 SVGIG (reference sequence). Trimming stripped 0 bases from V and 5 bases from J, with 4 bases between. This CDR3 contains 11 residues. The CDR3 here is CAWSVQTEAFF. CDR3 coding DNA: TGTGCCTGGAGTGTACAAACTGAAGCTTTCTTT.

The chain combines TRBV7-9 with TRBJ2-5; TRBD2 might be the D (7 bases). V lost 7 bases and J lost 5, with 17 bases in between. The CDR3 sequence is 14 residues long. Looked up from germline, CDR1 is SEHNR and CDR2 is FQNEAQ (reference sequence). CDR3 DNA: TGTGCCAGCACCCAAGGGGGGGGCCGGGAGACCCAGTACTTC. It encodes CASTQGGGRETQYF.

CDR3 loop: CASSVRSGDQPQHF. The CDR3 DNA reads as TGTGCCAGCAGCGTACGAAGCGGGGATCAGCCCCAGCATTTT. This rearrangement joins TRBV9 to TRBJ1-5; D is unresolved. CDR3 length equals 14 residues. Germline V CDR1 and CDR2: SGDLS, YYNGEE. Trimming pared 1 base from V and 5 bases from J, leaving 10 bases between.